Listed below are T cell receptor beta chains from one sample, sequenced in a study of T cells after posttransplantation cyclophosphamide. The assay was immunoSEQ multiplex PCR, and TCRdb's table has in-frame clones only and misses some. Of 31,000 or so clones detected, 75% to 95% appear once; the ten largest clones hold 0.2% to 0.3%. The specimen was naive CD4+ T cells sorted from PBMCs. Every receptor here comes from a woman aged 55-70 years in good health, CMV-negative, and a related stem cell transplant donor. Each CDR3 is given with its conserved first and last residue. A D gene is named only where the DNA matches it firmly.

d_gene,v_gene,j_gene,CDR3nt,CDR3aa
TRBD2,TRBV5-4,TRBJ2-7,TGTGCCAGCAGCTCGGGGACTAGCGGCTTATCCTACGAGCAGTACTTC,CASSSGTSGLSYEQYF
TRBD2,TRBV4-1,TRBJ2-5,TGCGCCAGCAGCCAAGAGGGGGGGGAGACCCAGTACTTC,CASSQEGGETQYF
TRBD1,TRBV9,TRBJ2-4,TGTGCCAGCAGCTTAGTGGGACAGGGAGCCAAAAACATTCAGTACTTC,CASSLVGQGAKNIQYF
NA,TRBV7-2,TRBJ2-2,TGTGCCAGCCGAACCGGACTACAAAACACCGGGGAGCTGTTTTTT,CASRTGLQNTGELFF
NA,TRBV9,TRBJ2-2,TGTGCCAGCAGCGTACCCCCAGGGAACACCGGGGAGCTGTTTTTT,CASSVPPGNTGELFF
TRBD1,TRBV28,TRBJ1-2,TGTGCCAGCAGTAGCGGACAGGGGGTTCTCTATGGCTACACCTTC,CASSSGQGVLYGYTF
TRBD2,TRBV11-3,TRBJ2-3,TGTGCCAGCAGCAGGGGGGAGGTAGCGGGGGGCACGCAGTATTTT,CASSRGEVAGGTQYF
TRBD1,TRBV23-1,TRBJ2-6,TGCGCCAGCACCGGGACAGGGAATTGTGGGGCCAACGTCCTGACTTTC,CASTGTGNCGANVLTF
TRBD1,TRBV7-9,TRBJ2-7,TGTGCCAGCAGCTCCCAGGGGGCGGCCTACGAGCAGTACTTC,CASSSQGAAYEQYF
TRBD1,TRBV2,TRBJ1-1,TGTGCCAGCTGTAAACAGGGGAATATGAACACTGAAGCTTTCTTT,CASCKQGNMNTEAFF
TRBD1,TRBV2,TRBJ2-7,TGTGCCAGCAGCAACGGACAGGGGTACTACGAGCAGTACTTC,CASSNGQGYYEQYF
NA,TRBV6-4,TRBJ1-1,TGTGCCAGTTCCCGGGAATCGAACACTGAAGCTTTCTTT,CASSRESNTEAFF
NA,TRBV28,TRBJ2-7,TGTGCCAGCTTATCAAGAGGCTACGAGCAGTACTTC,CASLSRGYEQYF